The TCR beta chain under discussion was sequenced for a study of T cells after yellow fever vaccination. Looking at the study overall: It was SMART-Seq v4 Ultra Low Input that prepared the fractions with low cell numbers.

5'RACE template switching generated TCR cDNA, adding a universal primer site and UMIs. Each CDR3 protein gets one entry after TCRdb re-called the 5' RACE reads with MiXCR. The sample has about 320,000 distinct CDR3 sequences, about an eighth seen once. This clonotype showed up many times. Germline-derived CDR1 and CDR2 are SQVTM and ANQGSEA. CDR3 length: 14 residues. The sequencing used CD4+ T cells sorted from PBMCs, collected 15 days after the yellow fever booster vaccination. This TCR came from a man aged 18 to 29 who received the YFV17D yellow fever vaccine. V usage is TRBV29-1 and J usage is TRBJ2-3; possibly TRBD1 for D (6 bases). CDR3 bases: TGCGGCGGCCGCAGGGGCGTTGGAACAGATACGCAGTATTTT. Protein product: CGGRRGVGTDTQYF.